Shown below are 23 T cell receptor beta chains from a single sample sequenced in a study of T cell clones after liver transplantation. Method: immunoSEQ multiplex PCR; TCRdb's copy keeps in-frame clones and lacks some. The profile shows 95,000 to 130,000 clones, 90% of them singletons. The specimen was CD4+ T cells from blood, collected 12 months after liver transplant. The receptors stem from a human patient who received a liver transplant. The graft donor may have given rise to some T cells.

This sequence joins TRBV9 and TRBJ2-5; 12 positions match TRBD2. CDR1 SGDLS and CDR2 YYNGEE come from the germline V gene. V shed 3 bases and J 1 base; nucleotides not matched to a gene: 4. This CDR3 comprises 16 residues. The DNA for the CDR3 is TGTGCCAGCAGCGCTCCGGGACTAGCGGGCCAAGAGACCCAGTACTTC. Its protein product is CASSAPGLAGQETQYF.

The chain uses TRBV6-1 and TRBJ2-3, with 9 bases that match TRBD2. The ends lost 6 bases at V and 12 bases at J; junction bases unmatched: 1. Per the germline V gene, CDR1 is MNHNS and CDR2 is SASEGT. The CDR3 has 10 amino acids. CDR3: CASRLAGQYF. The CDR3 nucleotides are TGTGCCAGCAGGCTAGCGGGACAGTATTTT.

The chain uses TRBV4-3 and TRBJ2-2; the D call may be TRBD1 or TRBD2 (6 bases each). The CDR3 is 17 residues long. Deletions cut 2 bases from V and 0 bases from J, with 13 bases between. In germline, CDR1 is LGHNA, CDR2 YSLEER. This CDR3 reads CASSQRGALPNTGELFF. Here the CDR3 DNA reads TGCGCCAGCAGCCAAAGGGGGGCGCTTCCGAACACCGGGGAGCTGTTTTTT.

The V call is TRBV6-1, the J call TRBJ1-4; no firm D call. Germline loops: CDR1 MNHNS, CDR2 SASEGT. V lost 6 bases and J lost 8, with 16 bases in between. This CDR3 has 14 residues. CDR3 sequence: CASSPAGKEEKLFF. Here the CDR3 DNA reads TGTGCCAGCAGCCCAGCTGGGAAAGAGGAAAAACTGTTTTTT.

This sequence joins TRBV6-1 and TRBJ1-5; D unresolved. V was clipped by 1 base and J by 4 bases, with 2 bases between them. Germline V CDR1 and CDR2: MNHNS, SASEGT. The length of the CDR3 is 12 residues. The CDR3 reads CASSEGNQPQHF. CDR3 coding DNA: TGTGCCAGCAGTGAAGGTAATCAGCCCCAGCATTTT.

The CDR3 DNA reads TGCAGCGTTACGCCTCAGGAAGAGACCCAGTACTTC. Translating it yields CSVTPQEETQYF. The V and J genes are TRBV29-1 and TRBJ2-5; D call uncertain. This CDR3 is 12 amino acids long. Trimming pared 5 bases from V and 3 bases from J, leaving 10 bases between. The V gene's germline CDR1 is SQVTM and CDR2 ANQGSEA.

This clone was counted once. This sequence joins TRBV2 and TRBJ1-3; no reliable D call. The V gene lost 4 bases and the J gene lost 2 bases, with 6 bases spanning the gap. The CDR3 is 13 amino acids. Germline lookup yields CDR1 SNHLY and CDR2 FYNNEI. The DNA of the CDR3 is TGTGCCAGCAGTGTTTTTGCTGGAAACACCATATATTTT. Protein sequence: CASSVFAGNTIYF.

This clone was counted only a few times. This chain connects TRBV18 to TRBJ2-3; no firm D call. V was shortened by 3 bases and J by 2 bases, with 0 bases between the two germline ends. Germline CDR1 KGHSH, CDR2 LQKENI. The CDR3 consists of 11 residues. The DNA of the CDR3 is TGTGCCAGCTCACCCACAGATACGCAGTATTTT. Amino acid sequence: CASSPTDTQYF.

The chain joins TRBV29-1 to TRBJ1-1; D remains unclear. The CDR3 is 13 amino acids. From germline, CDR1 is SQVTM and CDR2 ANQGSEA. The V and J ends lost 1 base and 1 base respectively, with 7 bases between them. For the CDR3, the DNA is TGCAGCGTTGAAGTCGCGGGGAACACTGAAGCTTTCTTT. Protein: CSVEVAGNTEAFF.

This chain links TRBV11-2 with TRBJ2-7; D may be TRBD2 (5 bases). Germline V lookup: CDR1 SGHAT, CDR2 FQNNGV. The CDR3 spans 12 residues. Deletions cut 5 bases from V and 3 bases from J, with 8 bases between. The CDR3 loop is CASSPRGYEQYF. CDR3 nucleotide sequence: TGTGCCAGCAGCCCCCGGGGCTACGAGCAGTACTTC.

The genes are TRBV5-4 and TRBJ2-2; D ambiguous. This CDR3 contains 13 residues. Germline V lookup: CDR1 SGHNT, CDR2 YYREEE (reference sequence). V lost 4 bases and J 5 bases, leaving 9 bases between the germline ends. The CDR3 sequence is CASSPDPTGELFF. The CDR3 region has the DNA TGTGCCAGCAGCCCCGACCCAACCGGGGAGCTGTTTTTT.

This chain uses TRBV11-3 with TRBJ2-2; a possible D gene is TRBD2 (5 bases). From germline, CDR1 is SGHNT and CDR2 YENEEA. This CDR3 is 14 amino acids long. V lost 3 bases and J lost 7, with 12 bases in between. DNA for the CDR3: TGTGCCAGCAGCTTTGTGTCGGGGAGCGGGGAGCTGTTTTTT. Amino acids: CASSFVSGSGELFF.

This chain joins TRBV6-5 and TRBJ2-2, with D perhaps assigned TRBD1 or TRBD2 (5 bases each). Germline assignment: CDR1 MNHEY and CDR2 SVGAGI. The germline V and J ends were trimmed by 5 bases and 7 bases, with 17 bases remaining between them. The CDR3 is made up of 15 amino acids. As DNA, the CDR3 is TGTGCCAGCAGTCAACAGATAAGGGGAGACGGGGAGCTGTTTTTT. Protein sequence: CASSQQIRGDGELFF.

The CDR3 DNA reads as TGTGCCAGTAGTAGGAGTTGGAACACTGAAGCTTTCTTT. The encoded protein is CASSRSWNTEAFF. The chain recombines TRBV19 with TRBJ1-1; D not certain. The CDR3 has 13 amino acids. Germline loops: CDR1 LNHDA, CDR2 SQIVND (reference sequence). V was cut by 4 bases and J by 1 base, with 7 bases left in between.

This chain connects TRBV5-1 to TRBJ2-5; D is possibly TRBD2 (5 bases). Germline-derived CDR1 and CDR2 are SGHRS and YFSETQ. Trimming pared 1 base from V and 4 bases from J, leaving 11 bases between. The length of the CDR3 is 14 residues. The CDR3 is CASSLLGRGETQYF. In DNA, the CDR3 is TGCGCCAGCAGCTTGTTGGGGAGAGGAGAGACCCAGTACTTC.

The chain joins TRBV6-6 to TRBJ1-5; 8 positions agree with TRBD1. The CDR3 is 14 residues long. J was trimmed by 3 bases and V by 6 bases; bases with no gene match: 4. The germline gives CDR1 MNHNY, CDR2 SVGAGI (reference sequence). Written as DNA, the CDR3 is TGTGCCAGCAGAACGACAGGGGTCAATCAGCCCCAGCATTTT. Protein: CASRTTGVNQPQHF.

This clone was recorded only once. The rearrangement links TRBV5-1 to TRBJ2-5; unclear D gene. Between the trimmed V and J ends, which lost 0 bases and 1 base, there was a span of 1 base. Looked up from germline, CDR1 is SGHRS and CDR2 is YFSETQ. CDR3 length: 12 amino acids. CDR3 sequence: CASSLVQETQYF. For the CDR3, the DNA is TGCGCCAGCAGCTTGGTCCAAGAGACCCAGTACTTC. The full variable domain, completed using reference TRBV5-1 and TRBJ2-5, is KAGVTQTPRYLIKTRGQQVTLSCSPISGHRSVSWYQQTPGQGLQFLFEYFSETQRNKGNFPGRFSGRQFSNSRSEMNVSTLELGDSALYLCASSLVQETQYFGPGTRLLVL.

The CDR3 DNA follows: TGTGCCAGCAGCACACTAGCGGGAGGGAACAATGAGCAGTTCTTC. It is translated as CASSTLAGGNNEQFF. V is TRBV7-6 and J is TRBJ2-1; 13 bases fit TRBD2. The V segment lost 5 bases and the J segment 5 bases; nucleotides outside the gene matches: 3. This CDR3 region has 15 residues. The germline V gene encodes CDR1 SGHVS and CDR2 FNYEAQ.

By its share, this clone is medium-sized. The chain is built from TRBV19 and TRBJ1-2, with TRBD1 matching 7 bases. Germline V CDR1 and CDR2: LNHDA, SQIVND (reference sequence). Trimming took 5 bases from V and 4 from J; bases not matched to a gene: 4. There are 13 residues in the CDR3. The CDR3 DNA reads as TGTGCCAGTAGTCCGGGACAGATCTATGGCTACACCTTC. This codes for CASSPGQIYGYTF.

This clone appeared a single time. The chain couples TRBV27 to TRBJ2-1; 10 nucleotides align to TRBD2. The CDR3 is 15 amino acids. The J segment lost 2 bases and the V segment lost 7 bases, leaving 5 bases of the junction unmatched. Germline-derived CDR1 and CDR2 are MNHEY and SMNVEV (reference sequence). The CDR3 region has the DNA TGTGCCAGCACTCGACTAGCGGGTACCTACAATGAGCAGTTCTTC. This sequence encodes CASTRLAGTYNEQFF.

This sequence joins TRBV29-1 and TRBJ2-1, with no clear D. The length of the CDR3 is 12 residues. From germline, CDR1 is SQVTM and CDR2 ANQGSEA. V lost 6 bases and J lost 0, with 6 bases in between. CDR3: CSVGISYNEQFF. In nucleotides, the CDR3 is TGCAGCGTAGGCATCTCCTACAATGAGCAGTTCTTC.

The CDR3 bases are TGTGCCAGCAGTTACCGGGGACAGCCTCATGGCTACACCTTC. Its translation: CASSYRGQPHGYTF. This rearrangement joins TRBV6-5 to TRBJ1-2; 7 bases match TRBD1. V was clipped by 2 bases and J by 6 bases; unmatched bases: 6. CDR1 MNHEY and CDR2 SVGAGI come from the germline V gene. The CDR3 is 14 residues long.

The J gene is TRBJ2-5, the V gene TRBV7-7; TRBD2 matches at 8 bases. Trimming took 5 bases from V and 1 from J; bases not matched to a gene: 9. The CDR3 length is 16 residues. CDR1 is SSHAT, CDR2 FNYEAQ, per germline (reference sequence). The DNA for the CDR3 is TGTGCCAGCAGCCTTCTTTCGGGAGGGGTCCAAGAGACCCAGTACTTC. Encoded protein: CASSLLSGGVQETQYF.